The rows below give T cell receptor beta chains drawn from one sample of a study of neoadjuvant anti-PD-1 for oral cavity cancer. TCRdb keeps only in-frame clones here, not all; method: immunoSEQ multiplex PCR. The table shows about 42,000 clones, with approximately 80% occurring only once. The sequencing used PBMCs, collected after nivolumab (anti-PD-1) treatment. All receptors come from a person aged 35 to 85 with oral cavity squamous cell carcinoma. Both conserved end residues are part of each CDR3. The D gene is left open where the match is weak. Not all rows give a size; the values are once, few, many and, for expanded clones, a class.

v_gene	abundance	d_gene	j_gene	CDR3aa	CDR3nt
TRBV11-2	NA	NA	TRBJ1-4	CASSFDRNLKLFF	TGTGCCAGCAGCTTCGACAGAAACCTTAAACTGTTTTTT
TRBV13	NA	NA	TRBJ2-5	CASSLGPPIPPEGTQYF	TGTGCCAGCAGCTTAGGCCCCCCGATACCTCCGGAGGGGACCCAGTACTTC
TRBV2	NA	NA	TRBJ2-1	CASSETQAVTYNEQFF	TGTGCCAGCAGTGAAACTCAAGCAGTGACCTACAATGAGCAGTTCTTC
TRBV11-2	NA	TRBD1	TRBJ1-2	CASSLTGTGSPGYTF	TGTGCCAGCAGCTTGACCGGGACAGGGTCCCCTGGCTACACCTTC
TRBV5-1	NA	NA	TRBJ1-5	CASSLDGYSNQPQHF	TGCGCCAGCAGCTTGGACGGGTATAGCAATCAGCCCCAGCATTTT
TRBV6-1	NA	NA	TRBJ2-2	CASRTGTANTGELFF	TGTGCCAGCAGAACCGGGACTGCGAACACCGGGGAGCTGTTTTTT
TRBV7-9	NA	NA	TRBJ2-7	CASSLTGYEQYF	TGTGCCAGCAGCCTGACAGGATACGAGCAGTACTTC
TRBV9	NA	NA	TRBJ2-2	CASSVGGRLEVAGELFF	TGTGCCAGCAGCGTAGGCGGAAGACTAGAGGTCGCCGGGGAGCTGTTTTTT
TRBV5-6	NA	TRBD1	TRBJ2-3	CASSSLGGAGQGYTDTQYF	TGTGCCAGCAGCAGCTTGGGAGGGGCGGGACAGGGGTACACAGATACGCAGTATTTT
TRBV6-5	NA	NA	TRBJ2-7	CASSYRQLDEQYF	TGTGCCAGCAGTTACAGACAGCTGGATGAGCAGTACTTC
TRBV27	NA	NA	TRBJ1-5	CASSLVGRLSNQPQHF	TGTGCCAGCAGTTTAGTCGGCAGGTTGAGCAATCAGCCCCAGCATTTT
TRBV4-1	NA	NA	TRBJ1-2	CASSHPSGANYGYTF	TGCGCCAGCAGCCATCCTAGCGGGGCCAACTATGGCTACACCTTC
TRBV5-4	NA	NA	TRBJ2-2	CASSLAGANTGELFF	TGTGCCAGCAGCTTGGCAGGCGCGAACACCGGGGAGCTGTTTTTT
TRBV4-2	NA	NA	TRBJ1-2	CASSQAQASYGYTF	TGTGCCAGCAGCCAGGCGCAGGCATCCTATGGCTACACCTTC
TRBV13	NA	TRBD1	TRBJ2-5	CASSFGQAVYQETQYF	TGTGCCAGCAGTTTCGGACAGGCTGTATACCAAGAGACCCAGTACTTC
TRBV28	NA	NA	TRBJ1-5	CASRPLDRLDQPQHF	TGTGCCAGCAGACCCCTTGACAGGTTGGACCAGCCCCAGCATTTT
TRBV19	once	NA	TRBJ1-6	CASSLNRVRNSPLHF	TGTGCCAGTAGTCTAAACAGGGTGCGGAATTCACCCCTCCACTTT
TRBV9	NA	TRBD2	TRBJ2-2	CASSVEGTSVGTGELFF	TGTGCCAGCAGCGTAGAGGGGACTAGCGTGGGCACCGGGGAGCTGTTTTTT
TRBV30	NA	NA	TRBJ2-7	CAFTTSYEQYF	TGTGCCTTCACTACGAGCTACGAGCAGTACTTC
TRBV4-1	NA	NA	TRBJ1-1	CASSQEVTVNTEAFF	TGCGCCAGCAGCCAAGAAGTTACCGTGAACACTGAAGCTTTCTTT
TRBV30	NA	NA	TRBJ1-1	CAWMRGGLSEAFF	TGTGCCTGGATGCGGGGGGGTCTGTCTGAAGCTTTCTTT
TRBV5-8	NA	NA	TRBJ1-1	CASSLAASSIEVFF	TGTGCCAGCAGCTTGGCCGCGTCTTCCATCGAGGTTTTCTTT
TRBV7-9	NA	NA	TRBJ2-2	CASSYHREWTGELFF	TGTGCCAGCAGTTATCACAGGGAGTGGACCGGGGAGCTGTTTTTT
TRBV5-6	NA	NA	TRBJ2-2	CASSWGRRGHPGELFF	TGTGCCAGCAGCTGGGGAAGGAGGGGGCATCCCGGGGAGCTGTTTTTT
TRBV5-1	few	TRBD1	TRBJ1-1	CASRRTGGPQEAFF	TGCGCCAGCAGGCGGACAGGGGGGCCCCAAGAAGCTTTCTTT
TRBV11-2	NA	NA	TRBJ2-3	CASSLGWFEDTQYF	TGTGCCAGCAGCCTTGGGTGGTTCGAGGATACGCAGTATTTT
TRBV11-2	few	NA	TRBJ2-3	CASSLVGAEGDTQYF	TGTGCCAGCAGCTTGGTAGGGGCCGAGGGGGATACGCAGTATTTT
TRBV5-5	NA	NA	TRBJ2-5	CASSWGVSLRETQYF	TGTGCCAGCAGCTGGGGGGTTAGCCTGCGAGAGACCCAGTACTTC
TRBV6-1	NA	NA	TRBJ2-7	CASSDRDSTYEQYF	TGTGCCAGCAGTGACCGGGACTCAACCTACGAGCAGTACTTC
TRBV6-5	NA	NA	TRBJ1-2	CASSYRSGARGYTF	TGTGCCAGCAGTTACCGCTCGGGGGCTCGGGGCTACACCTTC
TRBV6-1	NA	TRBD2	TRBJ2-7	CASSALAGAYEQYF	TGTGCCAGCAGTGCCCTAGCGGGGGCCTACGAGCAGTACTTC
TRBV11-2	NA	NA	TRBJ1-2	CASSLVYRDNYGYTF	TGTGCCAGCAGCTTAGTATATCGTGATAACTATGGCTACACCTTC
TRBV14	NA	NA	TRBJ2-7	CASSPRLTLEQYF	TGTGCCAGCAGCCCGAGACTCACCCTCGAGCAGTACTTC
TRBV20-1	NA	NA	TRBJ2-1	CSATLQREQFF	TGCAGTGCCACCCTTCAGAGGGAGCAGTTCTTC
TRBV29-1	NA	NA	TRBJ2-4	CSVGTGIQYF	TGCAGCGTTGGGACCGGGATTCAGTACTTC
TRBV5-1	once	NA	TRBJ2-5	CASSLIAEGTQYF	TGCGCCAGCAGCTTGATCGCCGAGGGGACCCAGTACTTC
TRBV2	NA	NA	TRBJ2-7	CASSQGNREQYF	TGTGCCAGCAGTCAGGGAAATCGCGAGCAGTACTTC
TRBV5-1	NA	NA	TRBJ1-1	CASSEGLNTEAFF	TGCGCCAGCAGCGAGGGCTTGAACACTGAAGCTTTCTTT
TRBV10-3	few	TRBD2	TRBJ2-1	CAISLSGLAGGNEQFF	TGTGCCATCAGTCTCAGCGGACTAGCGGGGGGGAATGAGCAGTTCTTC
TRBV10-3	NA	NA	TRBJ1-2	CATSTLKGANYGYTF	TGTGCCACCAGTACCTTAAAGGGGGCTAACTATGGCTACACCTTC
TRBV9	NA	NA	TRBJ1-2	CASTSFLRANANYGYTF	TGTGCCAGCACCTCCTTCCTCAGGGCCAACGCTAACTATGGCTACACCTTC
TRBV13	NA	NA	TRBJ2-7	CASSLAGALLSYEQYF	TGTGCCAGCAGCTTAGCCGGGGCCTTGCTCTCCTACGAGCAGTACTTC
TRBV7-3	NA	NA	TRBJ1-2	CASSLYDSSGYGYTF	TGTGCCAGCAGCTTATACGACAGCTCGGGTTATGGCTACACCTTC
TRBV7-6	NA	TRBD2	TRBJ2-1	CASRAGLAGGFNEQFF	TGTGCCAGCAGAGCGGGACTAGCGGGAGGGTTCAATGAGCAGTTCTTC
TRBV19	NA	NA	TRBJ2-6	CATNARSSGANVLTF	TGTGCCACCAACGCGCGGAGCTCTGGGGCCAACGTCCTGACTTTC
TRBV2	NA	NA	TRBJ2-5	CASSEIRHLQETQYF	TGTGCCAGCAGTGAAATCCGGCACCTCCAAGAGACCCAGTACTTC
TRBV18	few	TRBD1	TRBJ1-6	CASSSTGVNSPLHF	TGTGCCAGCTCATCGACAGGGGTTAATTCACCCCTCCACTTT
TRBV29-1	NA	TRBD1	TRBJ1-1	CSAQGQGNTEAFF	TGCAGCGCCCAGGGACAGGGGAACACTGAAGCTTTCTTT
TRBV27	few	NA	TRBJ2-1	CASSFSGTPATQFF	TGTGCCAGCAGCTTTTCCGGGACACCGGCCACCCAGTTCTTC